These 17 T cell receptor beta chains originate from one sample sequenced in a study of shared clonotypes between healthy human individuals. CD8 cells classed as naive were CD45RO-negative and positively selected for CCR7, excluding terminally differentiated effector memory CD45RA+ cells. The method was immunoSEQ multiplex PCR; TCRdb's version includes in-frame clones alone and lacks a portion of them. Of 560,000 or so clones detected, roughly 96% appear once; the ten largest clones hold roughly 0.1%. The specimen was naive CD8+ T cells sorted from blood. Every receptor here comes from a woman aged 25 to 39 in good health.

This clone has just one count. This chain's CDR3 is CASKSHSNLAGVDEQYF. CDR3 DNA: TGTGCCAGCAAATCTCATTCGAACCTAGCGGGAGTAGACGAGCAGTACTTC. J is TRBJ2-7 and V is TRBV28; 10 nucleotides agree with TRBD2. This CDR3 spans 17 amino acids. The V segment lost 7 bases and the J segment 5 bases; nucleotides outside the gene matches: 17. Germline CDR1 MDHEN, CDR2 SYDVKM.

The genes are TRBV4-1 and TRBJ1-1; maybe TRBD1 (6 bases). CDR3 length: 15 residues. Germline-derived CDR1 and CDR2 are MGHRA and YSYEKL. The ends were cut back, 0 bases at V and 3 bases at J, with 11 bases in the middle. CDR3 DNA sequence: TGCGCCAGCAGCCAAGATAACAGGGAGGACACTGAAGCTTTCTTT. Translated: CASSQDNREDTEAFF.

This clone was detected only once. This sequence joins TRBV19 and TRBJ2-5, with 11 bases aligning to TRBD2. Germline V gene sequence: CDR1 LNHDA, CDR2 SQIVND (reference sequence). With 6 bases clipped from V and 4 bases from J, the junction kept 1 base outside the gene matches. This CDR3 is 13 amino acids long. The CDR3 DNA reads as TGTGCCAGTAGCGGACTAGCGGGAGAGACCCAGTACTTC. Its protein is CASSGLAGETQYF.

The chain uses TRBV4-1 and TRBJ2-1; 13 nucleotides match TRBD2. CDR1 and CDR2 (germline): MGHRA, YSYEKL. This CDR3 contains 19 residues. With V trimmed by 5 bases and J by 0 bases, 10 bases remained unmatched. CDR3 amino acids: CASSYSGTSGENSYNEQFF. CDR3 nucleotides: TGCGCCAGCAGCTATTCGGGGACTAGCGGGGAGAACTCCTACAATGAGCAGTTCTTC.

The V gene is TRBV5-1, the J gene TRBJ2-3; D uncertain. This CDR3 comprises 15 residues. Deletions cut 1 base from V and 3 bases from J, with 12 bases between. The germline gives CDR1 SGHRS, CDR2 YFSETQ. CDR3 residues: CASSLTTKQTDTQYF. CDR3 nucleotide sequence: TGCGCCAGCAGCTTGACCACTAAGCAGACAGATACGCAGTATTTT.

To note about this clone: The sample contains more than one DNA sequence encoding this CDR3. In nucleotides, the CDR3 is TGTGCCAGCAGCCAAGGCTACGAGCAGTACTTC. This encodes CASSQGYEQYF. The rearrangement uses TRBV14 and TRBJ2-7; D not resolved. Trimming left V 1 base short and J 3 bases short, with 1 base between. CDR3 length equals 11 residues. Germline CDR1 and CDR2: SGHDN and FVKESK.

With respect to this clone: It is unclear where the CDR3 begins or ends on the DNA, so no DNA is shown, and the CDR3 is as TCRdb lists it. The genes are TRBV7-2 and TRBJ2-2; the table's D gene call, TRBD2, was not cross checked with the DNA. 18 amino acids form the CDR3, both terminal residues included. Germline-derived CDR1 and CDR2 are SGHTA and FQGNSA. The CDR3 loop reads CASSLGSGRDRRAGELFF.

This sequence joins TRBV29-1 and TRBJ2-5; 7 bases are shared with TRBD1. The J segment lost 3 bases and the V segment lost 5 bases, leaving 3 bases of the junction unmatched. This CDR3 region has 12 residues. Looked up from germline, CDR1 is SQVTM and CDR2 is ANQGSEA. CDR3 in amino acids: CSVRDSEETQYF. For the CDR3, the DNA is TGCAGCGTTAGGGACAGCGAAGAGACCCAGTACTTC.

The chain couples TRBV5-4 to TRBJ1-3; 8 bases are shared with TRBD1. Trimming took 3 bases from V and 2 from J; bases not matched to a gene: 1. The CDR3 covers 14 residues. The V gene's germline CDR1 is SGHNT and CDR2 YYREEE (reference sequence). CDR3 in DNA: TGTGCCAGCAGCTCGGACAGGGCTGGAAACACCATATATTTT. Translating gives CASSSDRAGNTIYF.

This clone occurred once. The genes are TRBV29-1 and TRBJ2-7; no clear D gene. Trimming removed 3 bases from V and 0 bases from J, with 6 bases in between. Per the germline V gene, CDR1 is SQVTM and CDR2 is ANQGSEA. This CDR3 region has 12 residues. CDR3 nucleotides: TGCAGCGTTGAGGCCGGCTCCTACGAGCAGTACTTC. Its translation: CSVEAGSYEQYF.

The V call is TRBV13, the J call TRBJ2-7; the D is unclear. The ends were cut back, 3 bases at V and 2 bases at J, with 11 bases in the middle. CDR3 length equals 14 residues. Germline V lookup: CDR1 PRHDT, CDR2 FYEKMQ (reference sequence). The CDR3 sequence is CASSFRIQPYEQYF. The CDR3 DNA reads TGTGCCAGCAGCTTCAGGATTCAACCCTACGAGCAGTACTTC.

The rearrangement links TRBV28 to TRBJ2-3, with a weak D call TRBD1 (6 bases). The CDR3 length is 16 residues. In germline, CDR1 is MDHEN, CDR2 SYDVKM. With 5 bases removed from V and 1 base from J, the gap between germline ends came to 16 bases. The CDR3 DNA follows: TGTGCCAGCAGTCCACAGGGTACATTGGGCACAGATACGCAGTATTTT. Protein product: CASSPQGTLGTDTQYF.

CDR3 in DNA: TGTGCCAGCAGTGACCACCGGCAGAGAGAAAAACTGTTTTTT. Translated: CASSDHRQREKLFF. This rearrangement joins TRBV2 to TRBJ1-4; D gene uncertain. Germline V gene sequence: CDR1 SNHLY, CDR2 FYNNEI. This CDR3 has 14 amino acids. With 3 bases removed from V and 8 bases from J, the gap between germline ends came to 13 bases.

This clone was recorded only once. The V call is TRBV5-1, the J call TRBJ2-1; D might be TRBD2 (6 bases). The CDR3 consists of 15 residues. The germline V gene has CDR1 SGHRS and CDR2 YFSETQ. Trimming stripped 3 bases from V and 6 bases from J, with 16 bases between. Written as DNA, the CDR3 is TGCGCCAGCAGCTATGCTAGCGATCTACGCAATGAGCAGTTCTTC. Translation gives CASSYASDLRNEQFF.

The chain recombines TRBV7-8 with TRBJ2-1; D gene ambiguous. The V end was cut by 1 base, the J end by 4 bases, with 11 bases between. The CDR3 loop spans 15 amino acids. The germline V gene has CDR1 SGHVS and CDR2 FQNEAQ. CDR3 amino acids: CASSLGRFPYNEQFF. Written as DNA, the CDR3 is TGTGCCAGCAGCTTAGGCCGCTTCCCTTACAATGAGCAGTTCTTC.

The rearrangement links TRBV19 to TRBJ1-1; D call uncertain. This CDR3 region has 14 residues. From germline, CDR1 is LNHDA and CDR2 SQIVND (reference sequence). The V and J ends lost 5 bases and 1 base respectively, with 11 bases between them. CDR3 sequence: CASSPFNSNTEAFF. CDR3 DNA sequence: TGTGCCAGTAGTCCTTTCAATTCGAACACTGAAGCTTTCTTT.

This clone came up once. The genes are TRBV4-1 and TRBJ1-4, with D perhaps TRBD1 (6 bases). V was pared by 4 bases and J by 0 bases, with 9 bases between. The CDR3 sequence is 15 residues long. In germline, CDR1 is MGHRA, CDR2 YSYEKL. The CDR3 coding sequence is TGCGCCAGCAGCCCCCGACAGGCAACTAATGAAAAACTGTTTTTT. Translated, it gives CASSPRQATNEKLFF.